The 20 T cell receptor beta chains below all came from one sample that was sequenced in a study of identical twins. TCRdb called the 5' RACE reads again in MiXCR, with one record for every CDR3 protein. Counted here are 300,000 to 350,000 distinct CDR3 sequences, roughly an eighth occurring once; the ten biggest clones make up just over 7%. These data also featured in a second study, about yellow fever vaccine responses in identical twins.

What was sequenced was CD8+ T cells sorted from blood. The receptors were gathered from a woman aged 18-29 years in good health.

V and J are TRBV23-1 and TRBJ2-2; D is unresolved. TRBV23-1 is identified as an open reading frame with a role that is uncertain. V lost 4 bases and J 3 bases, leaving 9 bases between the germline ends. The CDR3 is 14 amino acids. Here the CDR3 DNA reads TGCGCCAGCAGTCTGAGTTTAGACACCGGGGAGCTGTTTTTT. Translation gives CASSLSLDTGELFF.

This chain links TRBV4-1 with TRBJ1-1; D remains unclear. The CDR3 is 11 amino acids. Trimming cost V 5 bases and J 5 bases, with 6 bases left between them. The germline CDR1 and CDR2 sequences are MGHRA and YSYEKL. The CDR3: CASSAQTEAFF. CDR3 sequence (DNA): TGCGCCAGCAGCGCCCAAACTGAAGCTTTCTTT.

This clonotype was found many times. The CDR3 region has the DNA TGCGCCAGCAGCTTCGAGGGTACATCCTACGAGCAGTACTTC. Translated: CASSFEGTSYEQYF. The chain couples TRBV5-1 to TRBJ2-7, with a possible D match to TRBD2 (5 bases). The CDR3 is made up of 14 amino acids. The germline gives CDR1 SGHRS, CDR2 YFSETQ. V was trimmed by 2 bases and J by 1 base, leaving 10 bases between them.

This clonotype was recorded at least ten times. The chain recombines TRBV5-5 with TRBJ2-1, with 9 bases that match TRBD2. This CDR3 is 15 amino acids long. Trimming cost V 4 bases and J 2 bases; bases outside gene matches: 4. The germline V gene encodes CDR1 SGHKS and CDR2 YYEKEE (reference sequence). The CDR3 here is CASSQGLAPYNEQFF. As DNA, the CDR3 is TGTGCCAGCAGCCAGGGACTAGCACCCTACAATGAGCAGTTCTTC.

This clonotype was seen more than once but under ten times. V usage is TRBV7-8 and J usage is TRBJ2-1, with 11 bases fitting TRBD2. Germline CDR1 SGHVS, CDR2 FQNEAQ. The CDR3 length is 16 residues. Losses at the gene ends were 1 base for V and 5 bases for J; bases not matched to a gene: 4. The CDR3 spells CASSLVAGLADNEQFF. For the CDR3, the DNA is TGTGCCAGCAGCTTAGTGGCGGGACTAGCGGACAATGAGCAGTTCTTC.

The gene calls are TRBV7-9 and TRBJ2-2; D is undetermined. The CDR3 extends over 17 amino acids. Per the germline V gene, CDR1 is SEHNR and CDR2 is FQNEAQ (reference sequence). V was cut by 3 bases and J by 4 bases, with 18 bases left in between. The CDR3 DNA reads as TGTGCCAGCAGCTTCCCTAGTTGGCAGAAACCCACCGGGGAGCTGTTTTTT. Translating it yields CASSFPSWQKPTGELFF.

The chain couples TRBV28 to TRBJ2-7; 9 positions match TRBD1. The CDR3 runs to 14 residues. After removal of 6 bases from V and 3 bases from J, the junction contained 6 bases not matched to a gene. Germline V gene lookup returns CDR1 MDHEN and CDR2 SYDVKM. The CDR3 DNA sequence: TGTGCCAGCAGGATCGGACAGGGGTTCTACGAGCAGTACTTC. This sequence encodes CASRIGQGFYEQYF.

This clonotype was seen only a few times. The J gene is TRBJ2-3, the V gene TRBV14, with TRBD2 as a possible D gene (6 bases). Trimming shortened V by 4 bases and J by 4 bases, and 15 bases separated the two germline ends. The CDR3 sequence is 15 residues long. Germline V gives CDR1 SGHDN, CDR2 FVKESK. CDR3 sequence: CASSPPASVADTQYF. The CDR3 DNA is TGTGCCAGCAGCCCTCCAGCTAGCGTAGCAGATACGCAGTATTTT.

The table lists this clonotype with a few counts. The chain is built from TRBV27 and TRBJ1-2; D uncertain. V was cut by 7 bases and J by 1 base, with 13 bases left in between. The V gene's germline CDR1 is MNHEY and CDR2 SMNVEV (reference sequence). There are 14 residues in the CDR3. The CDR3 loop is CASNRGSRNYGYTF. For the CDR3, the DNA is TGTGCCAGCAATCGAGGGTCCCGTAACTATGGCTACACCTTC.

This rearrangement joins TRBV7-6 to TRBJ2-1; D is perhaps TRBD1 or TRBD2 (7 bases each). This CDR3 comprises 16 residues. Germline V gene data show CDR1 as SGHVS and CDR2 as FNYEAQ. Trimming left V 5 bases short and J 9 bases short, with 23 bases between. The CDR3 here is CASSTAERDPGGEQFF. The CDR3 DNA follows: TGTGCCAGCAGCACGGCGGAGCGGGATCCAGGGGGTGAGCAGTTCTTC.

This clonotype turned up a few times. The gene calls are TRBV5-6 and TRBJ2-1; D uncertain. V was pared by 3 bases and J by 0 bases, with 13 bases between. Germline loops: CDR1 SGHDT, CDR2 YYEEEE. CDR3 length: 16 amino acids. CDR3 amino acids: CASSSLAESSYNEQFF. The CDR3 DNA reads as TGTGCCAGCAGCTCGCTGGCGGAGAGCTCCTACAATGAGCAGTTCTTC.

CDR3 protein: CATSDLTTELTDTQYF. CDR3 nucleotides: TGTGCCACCAGTGATTTGACGACAGAACTCACAGATACGCAGTATTTT. This chain connects TRBV24-1 to TRBJ2-3, with a possible D match to TRBD1 (5 bases). Deletions cut 0 bases from V and 2 bases from J, with 11 bases between. Germline V lookup: CDR1 KGHDR, CDR2 SFDVKD. The CDR3 has 16 amino acids.

This clonotype was counted only a few times. This chain connects TRBV7-8 to TRBJ2-7; 7 bases map to TRBD1. The CDR3 length is 16 residues. In germline, CDR1 is SGHVS, CDR2 FQNEAQ. J lost 3 bases, V lost 2 bases, and 10 bases had no gene match. CDR3 protein: CASSLLIGQANYEQYF. The CDR3 DNA follows: TGTGCCAGCAGCTTACTCATCGGACAGGCCAACTACGAGCAGTACTTC.

The chain links TRBV19 to TRBJ1-2, with TRBD1 identical over 7 bases. The V gene's germline CDR1 is LNHDA and CDR2 SQIVND (reference sequence). The CDR3 runs to 15 residues. Trimming took 4 bases from V and 6 from J; bases not matched to a gene: 11. DNA of the CDR3: TGTGCCAGTAGTACCCCTCAGGACAGGATTCATGGCTACACCTTC. It yields the protein CASSTPQDRIHGYTF.

V is TRBV27 and J is TRBJ2-2, with D perhaps TRBD1 (6 bases). Between the trimmed V and J ends, which lost 2 bases and 5 bases, there was a span of 12 bases. CDR1 is MNHEY, CDR2 SMNVEV, per germline (reference sequence). CDR3 size: 15 residues. CDR3 protein: CASSLPATGTGELFF. The CDR3 DNA sequence: TGTGCCAGCAGTTTACCGGCTACAGGGACCGGGGAGCTGTTTTTT.

This rearrangement joins TRBV27 to TRBJ1-2; D unclear. Germline CDR1 reads MNHEY; CDR2 reads SMNVEV (reference sequence). The CDR3 is 14 residues long. V lost 3 bases and J 4 bases, leaving 12 bases between the germline ends. The CDR3 DNA sequence: TGTGCCAGCAGTTTTAGCTCTCTGGGCTATGGCTACACCTTC. Its translation: CASSFSSLGYGYTF.

Written as DNA, the CDR3 is TGTGCCAGCAGCCCGACGGGAGGGTTACTGGAAAAACTGTTTTTT. Translating it yields CASSPTGGLLEKLFF. This chain uses TRBV2 with TRBJ1-4; no definite D call. The germline V gene has CDR1 SNHLY and CDR2 FYNNEI. The CDR3 runs 15 residues. Trimming stripped 6 bases from V and 8 bases from J, with 19 bases between.

The V and J genes are TRBV9 and TRBJ2-2; 7 bases match TRBD2. With 0 bases clipped from V and 7 bases from J, the junction kept 6 bases outside the gene matches. From germline, CDR1 is SGDLS and CDR2 YYNGEE. The CDR3 has 15 residues. CDR3 sequence: CASSVGAGPVGELFF. The CDR3 DNA reads as TGTGCCAGCAGCGTAGGAGCGGGGCCCGTCGGGGAGCTGTTTTTT. The full variable domain, its missing parts supplied by reference TRBV9 and TRBJ2-2, is DSGVTQTPKHLITATGQRVTLRCSPRSGDLSVYWYQQSLDQGLQFLIQYYNGEERAKGNILERFSAQQFPDLHSELNLSSLELGDSALYFCASSVGAGPVGELFFGEGSRLTVL.

This clonotype came up a few times. V and J are TRBV9 and TRBJ2-3; weak D call: TRBD2 (5 bases). This CDR3 has 14 residues. Per the germline V gene, CDR1 is SGDLS and CDR2 is YYNGEE. Trimming left V 4 bases short and J 0 bases short, with 9 bases between. The chain's CDR3 is CASSPWESTDTQYF. CDR3 coding DNA: TGTGCCAGCAGCCCCTGGGAGAGCACAGATACGCAGTATTTT. The variable domain in full, with the rest retrieved from reference TRBV9 and TRBJ2-3, is DSGVTQTPKHLITATGQRVTLRCSPRSGDLSVYWYQQSLDQGLQFLIQYYNGEERAKGNILERFSAQQFPDLHSELNLSSLELGDSALYFCASSPWESTDTQYFGPGTRLTVL.

The DNA of the CDR3 is TGTGCCAGCAGCTTAGTCGGGGGTGCCTACGAGCAGTACTTC. This translates into CASSLVGGAYEQYF. This sequence joins TRBV7-9 and TRBJ2-7, with TRBD2 as a possible D gene (6 bases). The germline CDR1 and CDR2 sequences are SEHNR and FQNEAQ (reference sequence). The ends were cut back, 1 base at V and 2 bases at J, with 9 bases in the middle. The CDR3 covers 14 residues.